Described below is a single T cell receptor beta chain sequence and its context. Antigen: not known. This entry belongs to a study of T-cell reconstitution after alpha-beta-depleted transplantation in children. Study outcomes and limitations: In patients about two months after transplant, alpha-beta T cells reportedly arose from several hundred expanded graft clones. By one year post-transplant, T-cell counts and diversity largely arose from T cells that were newly produced.

CDR3 length equals 15 residues. Germline trimming cut 0 bases from V and 3 bases from J; bases unmatched to any gene: 5. Germline CDR1 reads SGDLS; CDR2 reads YYNGEE. Unique molecular identifiers were incorporated during preparation of the TCRbeta library. One entry per CDR3 protein results from TCRdb running MiXCR on the PCR reads. Here the sample spans 300,000 to 350,000 distinct CDR3 sequences, about a quarter being singletons. This chain joins TRBV9 and TRBJ2-7; 8 positions agree with TRBD2. The TCR was taken from a male patient between 5 and 17 years old who had a stem cell transplant for acute lymphoblastic leukemia, so the T cells may come from the graft donor. Sequenced here: PBMCs, mostly from graft donor cells, sampled 180 days after TCRalphabeta/CD19-depleted stem cell transplant. The CDR3 coding sequence is TGTGCCAGCAGCGTAGCGTCGGGAGGGGTCTACGAGCAGTACTTC. Its translation is CASSVASGGVYEQYF.